The entry below gives a single TCR beta chain sequence along with its context. The source of the sample is a study of blood T cell repertoires in COVID-19. Study at large: The cDNA or gDNA used as material had been derived from T cells, B-cell-depleted T cells, or PBMCs.

Assay: immunoSEQ multiplex PCR; the TCRdb copy retains only in-frame clones and omits some. Altogether 140,000 to 150,000 clones are present, around 80% being singletons, with the ten largest covering 35% to 45%. Germline V gives CDR1 LNHDA, CDR2 SQIVND (reference sequence). Losses at the gene ends were 7 bases for V and 8 bases for J; bases not matched to a gene: 6. The CDR3 has 13 residues. The origin of this receptor is a human donor in a cohort sampled during active COVID-19. The sample comprised peripheral blood. The V call is TRBV19, the J call TRBJ2-1, with 9 bases matching TRBD1. CDR3 amino acids: CASTPDRGHEQFF. The DNA of the CDR3 is TGTGCCAGTACCCCGGACAGGGGACATGAGCAGTTCTTC.